This T cell receptor (beta chain) was obtained from a study of shared clonotypes between healthy human individuals. The data were produced by immunoSEQ multiplex PCR, yet TCRdb's version contains in-frame clones alone and is incomplete. This table has fewer than 550,000 clones, nearly 80% appearing once. The junction had 2 bases not matched to a gene; V was cut back by 2 bases and J by 7 bases. CDR3 length equals 12 residues. CDR1 is SGHNT and CDR2 is YYREEE in the germline V gene (reference sequence). The clonotype originates from a middle-aged woman in good health. Some clones in this sample may be carry-over from other donors' samples. The chain uses TRBV5-4 and TRBJ2-7; 8 positions agree with TRBD2. The sample was PBMCs. This CDR3 reads CASSLAGEEQYF. In nucleotides, the CDR3 is TGTGCCAGCAGCTTAGCGGGAGAAGAGCAGTACTTC.